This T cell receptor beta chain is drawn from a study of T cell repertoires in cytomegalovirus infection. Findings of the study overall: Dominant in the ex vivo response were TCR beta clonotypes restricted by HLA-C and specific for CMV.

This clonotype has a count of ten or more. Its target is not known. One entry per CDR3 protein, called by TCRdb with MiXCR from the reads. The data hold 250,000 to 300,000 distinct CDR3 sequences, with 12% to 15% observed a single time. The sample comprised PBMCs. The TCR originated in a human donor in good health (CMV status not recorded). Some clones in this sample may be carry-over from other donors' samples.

The DNA of the CDR3 is TGTGCCAGCAGCCAAGGAAACTGGGAGCCCCAGCATTTT. It yields the protein CASSQGNWEPQHF. The genes are TRBV14 and TRBJ1-5; D gene uncertain. V was cut by 1 base and J by 8 bases, with 9 bases left in between. The CDR3 loop spans 13 amino acids. Germline CDR1 reads SGHDN; CDR2 reads FVKESK.